This TCR beta chain was found in a study of CD8+ T cells in alopecia areata. This clone was recorded a few times. Its cognate antigen is unknown. Patients with alopecia areata provided lesional scalp punch biopsies as well as peripheral blood. Findings of the study overall: Clonality exceeded that of normal scalp in lesional scalp, most notably in alopecia totalis/universalis. Mouse data revealed clearer TCR sharing than patient data did, a gap possibly tied to HLA. Normal skin's resident alphabeta T cells are also sequenced in scalp samples.

cDNA reverse transcribed from extracted RNA served as the sequencing template. Some clones are missing from TCRdb's copy, which holds only in-frame ones; the method was immunoSEQ multiplex PCR. The data show roughly 25,000 clones, around 56% seen once. CDR3 length equals 15 residues. The V and J ends lost 6 bases and 0 bases respectively, with 15 bases between them. CDR1 is MDHEN and CDR2 is SYDVKM in the germline V gene. V and J are TRBV28 and TRBJ2-7; no firm D call. Sequenced sample: NKG2D-high CD8+ T cells sorted from blood. The sequence came from a human donor with alopecia areata. This CDR3 reads CASSLNRSPSYEQYF. The CDR3 DNA reads TGTGCCAGCAGCCTAAACCGTAGCCCCTCCTACGAGCAGTACTTC.